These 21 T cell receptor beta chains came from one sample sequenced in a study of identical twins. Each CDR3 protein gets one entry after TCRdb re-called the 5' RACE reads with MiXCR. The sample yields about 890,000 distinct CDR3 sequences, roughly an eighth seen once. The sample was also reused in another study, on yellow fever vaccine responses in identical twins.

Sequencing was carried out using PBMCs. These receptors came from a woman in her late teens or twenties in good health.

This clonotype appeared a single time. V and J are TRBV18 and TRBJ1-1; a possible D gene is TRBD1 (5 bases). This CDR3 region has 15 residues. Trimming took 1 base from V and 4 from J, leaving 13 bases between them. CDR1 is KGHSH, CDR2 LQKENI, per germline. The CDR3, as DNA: TGTGCCAGCTCACCACATCCTGGGGGGGTCACTGAAGCTTTCTTT. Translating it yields CASSPHPGGVTEAFF.

The CDR3 nucleotides read TGTGCCAGCAGCCTAGCGACAGGGGGGAGCACAGATACGCAGTATTTT. Its translation: CASSLATGGSTDTQYF. The chain carries TRBV7-3 and TRBJ2-3; 9 nucleotides line up with TRBD1. The junction had 6 bases not matched to a gene; V was cut back by 5 bases and J by 0 bases. Germline V gene data show CDR1 as SGHTA and CDR2 as FQGTGA. The CDR3 totals 16 residues.

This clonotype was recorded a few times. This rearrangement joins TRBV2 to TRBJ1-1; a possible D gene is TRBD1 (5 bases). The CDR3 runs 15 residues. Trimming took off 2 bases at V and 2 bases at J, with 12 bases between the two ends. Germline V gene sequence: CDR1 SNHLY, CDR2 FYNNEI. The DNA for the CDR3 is TGTGCCAGCAGTGAACTGGGGCTGGAAAACACTGAAGCTTTCTTT. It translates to CASSELGLENTEAFF. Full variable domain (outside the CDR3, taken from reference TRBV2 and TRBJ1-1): EPEVTQTPSHQVTQMGQEVILRCVPISNHLYFYWYRQILGQKVEFLVSFYNNEISEKSEIFDDQFSVERPDGSNFTLKIRSTKLEDSAMYFCASSELGLENTEAFFGQGTRLTVV.

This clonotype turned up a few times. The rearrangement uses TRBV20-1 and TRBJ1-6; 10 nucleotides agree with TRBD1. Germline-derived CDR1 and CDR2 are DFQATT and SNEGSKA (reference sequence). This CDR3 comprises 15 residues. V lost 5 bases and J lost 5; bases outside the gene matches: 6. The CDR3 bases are TGCAGTGCTGAGCTCGGGACAGGGGATAATTCACCCCTCCACTTT. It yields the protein CSAELGTGDNSPLHF.

CDR3 loop: CASSFPTVSQDTDTQYF. The CDR3 nucleotides read TGTGCCAGCAGTTTCCCCACTGTCTCTCAGGACACAGATACGCAGTATTTT. V and J are TRBV12-3 or TRBV12-4 and TRBJ2-3; D remains unclear. CDR3 size: 17 residues. V lost 3 bases, J lost 2 bases, and 18 bases lay in between.

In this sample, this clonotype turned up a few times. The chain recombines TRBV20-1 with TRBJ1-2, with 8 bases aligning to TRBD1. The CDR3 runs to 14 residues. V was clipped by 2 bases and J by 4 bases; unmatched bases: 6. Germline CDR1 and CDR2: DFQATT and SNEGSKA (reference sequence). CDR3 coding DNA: TGCAGTGCTAGAATACAGGGGGTCGTCTATGGCTACACCTTC. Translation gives CSARIQGVVYGYTF.

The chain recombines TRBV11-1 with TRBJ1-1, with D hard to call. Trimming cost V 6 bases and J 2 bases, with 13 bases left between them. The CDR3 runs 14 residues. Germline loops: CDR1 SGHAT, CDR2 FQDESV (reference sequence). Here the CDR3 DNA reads TGTGCCAGCAGACCCGGACTCCCCAACACTGAAGCTTTCTTT. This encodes CASRPGLPNTEAFF.

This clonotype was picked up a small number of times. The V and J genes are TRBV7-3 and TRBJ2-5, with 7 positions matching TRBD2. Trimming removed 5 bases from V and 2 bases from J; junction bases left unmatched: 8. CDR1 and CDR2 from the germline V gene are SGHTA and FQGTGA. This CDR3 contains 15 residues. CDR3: CASSPSGTKQETQYF. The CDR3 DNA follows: TGTGCCAGCAGCCCCTCCGGGACTAAACAAGAGACCCAGTACTTC.

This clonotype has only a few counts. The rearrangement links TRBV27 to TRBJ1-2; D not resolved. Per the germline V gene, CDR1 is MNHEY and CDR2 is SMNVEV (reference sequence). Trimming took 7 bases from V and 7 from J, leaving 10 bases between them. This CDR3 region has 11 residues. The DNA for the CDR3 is TGTGCCAGCAAAAATGGGGTTGGCTACACCTTC. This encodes CASKNGVGYTF.

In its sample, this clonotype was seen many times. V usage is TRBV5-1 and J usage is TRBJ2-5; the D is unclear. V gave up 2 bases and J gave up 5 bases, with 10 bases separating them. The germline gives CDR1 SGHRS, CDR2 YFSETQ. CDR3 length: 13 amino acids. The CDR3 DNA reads TGCGCCAGCAGCTTCGAAATACGGGAGACCCAGTACTTC. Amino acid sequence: CASSFEIRETQYF. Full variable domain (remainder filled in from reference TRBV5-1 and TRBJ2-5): KAGVTQTPRYLIKTRGQQVTLSCSPISGHRSVSWYQQTPGQGLQFLFEYFSETQRNKGNFPGRFSGRQFSNSRSEMNVSTLELGDSALYLCASSFEIRETQYFGPGTRLLVL.

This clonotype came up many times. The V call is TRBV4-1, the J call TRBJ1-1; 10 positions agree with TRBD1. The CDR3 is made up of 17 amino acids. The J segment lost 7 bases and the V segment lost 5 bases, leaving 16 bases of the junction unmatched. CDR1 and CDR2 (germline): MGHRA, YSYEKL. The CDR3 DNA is TGCGCCAGCAGCTCGCGTCGGACAGGGGGAAATAGGGGTGAAGCTTTCTTT. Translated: CASSSRRTGGNRGEAFF.

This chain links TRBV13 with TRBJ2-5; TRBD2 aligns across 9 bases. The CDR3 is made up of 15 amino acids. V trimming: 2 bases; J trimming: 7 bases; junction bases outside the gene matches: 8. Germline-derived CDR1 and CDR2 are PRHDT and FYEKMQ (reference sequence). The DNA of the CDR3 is TGTGCCAGCAGCTTAAAAAGACTAGCGGAGGGGACCCAGTACTTC. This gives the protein CASSLKRLAEGTQYF.

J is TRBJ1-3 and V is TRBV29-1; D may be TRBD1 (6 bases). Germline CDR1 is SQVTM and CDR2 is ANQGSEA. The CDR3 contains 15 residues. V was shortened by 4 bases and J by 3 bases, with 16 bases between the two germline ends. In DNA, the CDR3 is TGCAGCGTTGGGGGGTTACAGGGTTATGGAAACACCATATATTTT. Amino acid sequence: CSVGGLQGYGNTIYF.

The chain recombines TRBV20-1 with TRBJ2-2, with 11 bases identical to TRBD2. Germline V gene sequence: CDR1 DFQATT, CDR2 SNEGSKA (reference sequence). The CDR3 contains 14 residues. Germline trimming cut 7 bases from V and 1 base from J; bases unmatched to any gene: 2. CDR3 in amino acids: CSVSGRGNTGELFF. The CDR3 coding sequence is TGCAGTGTTAGCGGGAGGGGGAACACCGGGGAGCTGTTTTTT.

The CDR3 loop is CASIDPTGELFF. The CDR3 DNA follows: TGTGCCAGCATTGACCCCACCGGGGAGCTGTTTTTT. This sequence joins TRBV25-1 and TRBJ2-2; the D is unclear. Germline V gives CDR1 MGHDK, CDR2 SYGVNS. Deletions cut 7 bases from V and 4 bases from J, with 7 bases between. The CDR3 runs to 12 residues.

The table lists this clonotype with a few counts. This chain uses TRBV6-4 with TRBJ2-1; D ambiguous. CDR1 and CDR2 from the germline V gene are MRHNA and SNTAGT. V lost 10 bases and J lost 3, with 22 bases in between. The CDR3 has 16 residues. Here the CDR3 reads CAITISKTLYYNEQFF. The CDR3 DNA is TGTGCCATCACTATATCTAAGACCCTCTACTACAATGAGCAGTTCTTC.

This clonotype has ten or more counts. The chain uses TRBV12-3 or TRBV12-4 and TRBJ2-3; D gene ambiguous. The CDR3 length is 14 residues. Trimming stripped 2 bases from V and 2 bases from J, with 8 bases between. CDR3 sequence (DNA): TGTGCCAGCAGTTTATGGGAAGCCACAGATACGCAGTATTTT. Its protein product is CASSLWEATDTQYF.

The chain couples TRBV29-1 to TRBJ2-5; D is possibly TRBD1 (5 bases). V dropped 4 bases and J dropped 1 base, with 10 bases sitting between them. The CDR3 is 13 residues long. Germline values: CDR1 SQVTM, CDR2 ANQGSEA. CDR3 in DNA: TGCAGCGTTGTTGGGGCTTCCCAAGAGACCCAGTACTTC. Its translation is CSVVGASQETQYF.

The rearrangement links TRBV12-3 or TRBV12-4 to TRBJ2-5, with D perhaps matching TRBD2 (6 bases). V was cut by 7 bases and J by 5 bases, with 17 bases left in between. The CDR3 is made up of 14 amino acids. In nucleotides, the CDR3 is TGTGCCAGCAACCCTGGTCAGCGGGCCGAGACCCAGTACTTC. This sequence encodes CASNPGQRAETQYF.

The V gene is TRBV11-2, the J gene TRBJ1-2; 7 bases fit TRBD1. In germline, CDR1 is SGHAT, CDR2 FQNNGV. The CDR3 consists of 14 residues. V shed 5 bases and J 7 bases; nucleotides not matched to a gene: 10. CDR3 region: CASSIPDRASGYTF. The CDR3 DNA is TGTGCCAGCAGCATACCCGACAGGGCGAGTGGCTACACCTTC. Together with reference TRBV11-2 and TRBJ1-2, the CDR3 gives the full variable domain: EAGVAQSPRYKIIEKRQSVAFWCNPISGHATLYWYQQILGQGPKLLIQFQNNGVVDDSQLPKDRFSAERLKGVDSTLKIQPAKLEDSAVYLCASSIPDRASGYTFGSGTRLTVV.

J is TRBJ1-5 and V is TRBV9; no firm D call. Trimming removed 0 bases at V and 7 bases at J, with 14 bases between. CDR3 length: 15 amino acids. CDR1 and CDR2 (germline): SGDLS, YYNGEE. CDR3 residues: CASSVGVGNTQPQHF. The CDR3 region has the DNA TGTGCCAGCAGCGTAGGGGTGGGGAATACGCAGCCCCAGCATTTT.